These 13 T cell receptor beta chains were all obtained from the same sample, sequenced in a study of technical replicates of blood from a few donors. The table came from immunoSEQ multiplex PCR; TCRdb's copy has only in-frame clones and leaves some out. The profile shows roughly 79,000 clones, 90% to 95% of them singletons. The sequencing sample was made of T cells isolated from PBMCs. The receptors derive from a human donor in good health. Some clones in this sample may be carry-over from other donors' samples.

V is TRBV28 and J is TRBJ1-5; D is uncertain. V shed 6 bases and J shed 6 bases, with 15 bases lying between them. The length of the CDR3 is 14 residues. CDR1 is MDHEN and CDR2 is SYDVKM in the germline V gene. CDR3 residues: CASRSAGLGQPQHF. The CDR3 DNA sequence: TGTGCCAGCAGATCCGCGGGGTTGGGTCAGCCCCAGCATTTT.

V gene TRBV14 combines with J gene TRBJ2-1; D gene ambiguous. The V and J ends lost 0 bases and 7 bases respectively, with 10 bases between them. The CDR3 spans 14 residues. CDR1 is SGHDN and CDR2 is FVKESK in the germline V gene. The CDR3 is CASSQDFRWNEQFF. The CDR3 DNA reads TGTGCCAGCAGCCAAGATTTTCGGTGGAATGAGCAGTTCTTC.

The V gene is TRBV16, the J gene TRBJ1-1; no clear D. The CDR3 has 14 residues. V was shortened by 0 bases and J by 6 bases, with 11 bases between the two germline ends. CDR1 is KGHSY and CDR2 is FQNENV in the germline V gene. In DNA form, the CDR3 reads TGTGCCAGCAGCCAATCCTCCAGGTACGCTGAAGCTTTCTTT. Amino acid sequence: CASSQSSRYAEAFF. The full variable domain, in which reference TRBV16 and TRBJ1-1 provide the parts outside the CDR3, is GEEVAQTPKHLVRGEGQKAKLYCAPIKGHSYVFWYQQVLKNEFKFLISFQNENVFDETGMPKERFSAKCLPNSPCSLEIQATKLEDSAVYFCASSQSSRYAEAFFGQGTRLTVV.

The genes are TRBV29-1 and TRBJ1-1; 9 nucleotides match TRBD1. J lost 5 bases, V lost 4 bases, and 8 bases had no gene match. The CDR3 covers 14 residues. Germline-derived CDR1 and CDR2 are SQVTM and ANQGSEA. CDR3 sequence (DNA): TGCAGCGTTGGGGACAGGGAATCGAGTACTGAAGCTTTCTTT. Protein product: CSVGDRESSTEAFF.

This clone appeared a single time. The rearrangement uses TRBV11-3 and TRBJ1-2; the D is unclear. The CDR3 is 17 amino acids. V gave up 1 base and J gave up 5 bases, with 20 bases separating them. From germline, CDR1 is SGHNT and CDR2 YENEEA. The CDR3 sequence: CASSLVMGSQSHYGYTF. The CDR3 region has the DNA TGTGCCAGCAGCTTAGTCATGGGCAGCCAGTCCCATTATGGCTACACCTTC.

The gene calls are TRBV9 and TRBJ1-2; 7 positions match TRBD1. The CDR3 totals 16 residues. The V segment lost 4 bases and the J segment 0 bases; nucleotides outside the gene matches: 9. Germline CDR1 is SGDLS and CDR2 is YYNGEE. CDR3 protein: CASSTSPGQTNYGYTF. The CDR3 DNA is TGTGCCAGCAGCACCTCGCCGGGACAGACTAACTATGGCTACACCTTC.

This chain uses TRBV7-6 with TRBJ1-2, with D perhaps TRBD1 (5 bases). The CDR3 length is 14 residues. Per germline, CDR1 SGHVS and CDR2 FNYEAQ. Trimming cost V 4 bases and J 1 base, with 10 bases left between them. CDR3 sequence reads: CASSSGGGNYGYTF. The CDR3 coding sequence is TGTGCCAGCAGCTCCGGGGGGGGTAACTATGGCTACACCTTC.

DNA of the CDR3: TGCGCCAGCAGTCACAACACGAATTCACCCCTCCACTTT. This gives the protein CASSHNTNSPLHF. V is TRBV10-2 and J is TRBJ1-6; D unresolved. Trimming removed 5 bases from V and 7 bases from J, with 9 bases in between. The CDR3 has 13 amino acids. CDR1 and CDR2 from the germline V gene are WSHSY and SAAADI.

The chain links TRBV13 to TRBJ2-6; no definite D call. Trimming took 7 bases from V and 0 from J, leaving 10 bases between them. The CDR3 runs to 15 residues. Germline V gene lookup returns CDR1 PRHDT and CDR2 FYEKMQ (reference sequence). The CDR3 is CASTFPRSGANVLTF. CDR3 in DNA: TGTGCCAGCACCTTTCCCCGCTCTGGGGCCAACGTCCTGACTTTC.

The CDR3 DNA follows: TGTGCCAGCAGTTACGGGCGTAGAAGCTATGGCTACACCTTC. It specifies CASSYGRRSYGYTF. The rearrangement uses TRBV6-5 and TRBJ1-2; D is unresolved. The germline V gene has CDR1 MNHEY and CDR2 SVGAGI. V lost 2 bases, J lost 4 bases, and 11 bases lay in between. CDR3 length: 14 amino acids.

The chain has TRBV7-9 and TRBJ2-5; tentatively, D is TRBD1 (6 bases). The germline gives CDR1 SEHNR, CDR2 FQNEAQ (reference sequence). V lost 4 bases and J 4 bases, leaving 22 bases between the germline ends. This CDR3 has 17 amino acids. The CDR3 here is CASSSQNTGSVGETQYF. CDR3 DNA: TGTGCCAGCAGCTCGCAAAATACAGGGTCGGTGGGAGAGACCCAGTACTTC.

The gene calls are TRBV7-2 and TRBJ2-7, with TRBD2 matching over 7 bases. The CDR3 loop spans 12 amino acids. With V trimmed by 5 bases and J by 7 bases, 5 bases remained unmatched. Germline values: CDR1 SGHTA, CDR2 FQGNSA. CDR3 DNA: TGTGCCAGCAGCCGTCAAGCGGGGGAGCAGTACTTC. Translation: CASSRQAGEQYF.

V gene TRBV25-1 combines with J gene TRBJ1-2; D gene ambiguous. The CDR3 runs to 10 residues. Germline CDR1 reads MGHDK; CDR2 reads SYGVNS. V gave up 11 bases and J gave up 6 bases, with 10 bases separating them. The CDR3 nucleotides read TGTGCCGTCTTTTCCGATGGCTACACCTTC. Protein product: CAVFSDGYTF.